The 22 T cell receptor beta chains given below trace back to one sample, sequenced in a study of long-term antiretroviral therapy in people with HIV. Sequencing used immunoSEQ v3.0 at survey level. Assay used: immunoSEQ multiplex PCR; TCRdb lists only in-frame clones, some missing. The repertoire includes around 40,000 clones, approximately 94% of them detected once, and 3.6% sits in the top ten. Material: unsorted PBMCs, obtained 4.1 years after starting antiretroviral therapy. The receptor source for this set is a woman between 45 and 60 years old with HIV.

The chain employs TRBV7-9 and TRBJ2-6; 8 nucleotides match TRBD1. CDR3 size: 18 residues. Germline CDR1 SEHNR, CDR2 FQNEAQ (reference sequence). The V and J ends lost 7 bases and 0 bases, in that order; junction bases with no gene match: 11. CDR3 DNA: TGTGCCAGCAAGGGGTGGGACAGGAGGAACTCTGGGGCCAACGTCCTGACTTTC. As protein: CASKGWDRRNSGANVLTF.

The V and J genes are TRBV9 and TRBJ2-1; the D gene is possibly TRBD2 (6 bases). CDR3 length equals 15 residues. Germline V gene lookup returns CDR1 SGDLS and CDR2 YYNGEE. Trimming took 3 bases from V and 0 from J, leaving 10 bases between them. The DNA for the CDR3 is TGTGCCAGCAGCGAGGGACTTAGCTCCTACAATGAGCAGTTCTTC. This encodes CASSEGLSSYNEQFF.

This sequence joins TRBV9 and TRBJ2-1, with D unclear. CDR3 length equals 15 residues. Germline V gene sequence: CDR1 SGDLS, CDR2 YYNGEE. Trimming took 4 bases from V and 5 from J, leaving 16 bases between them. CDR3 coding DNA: TGTGCCAGCAGCAGCCAGCCAGTTCTAAACAATGAGCAGTTCTTC. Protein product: CASSSQPVLNNEQFF. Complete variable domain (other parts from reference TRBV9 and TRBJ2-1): DSGVTQTPKHLITATGQRVTLRCSPRSGDLSVYWYQQSLDQGLQFLIQYYNGEERAKGNILERFSAQQFPDLHSELNLSSLELGDSALYFCASSSQPVLNNEQFFGPGTRLTVL.

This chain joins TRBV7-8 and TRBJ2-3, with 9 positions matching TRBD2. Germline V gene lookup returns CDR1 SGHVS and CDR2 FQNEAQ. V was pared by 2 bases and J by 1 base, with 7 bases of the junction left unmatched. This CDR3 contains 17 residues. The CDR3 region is CASSLWRGGRGTDTQYF. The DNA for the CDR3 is TGTGCCAGCAGCTTATGGCGGGGGGGCCGGGGCACAGATACGCAGTATTTT.

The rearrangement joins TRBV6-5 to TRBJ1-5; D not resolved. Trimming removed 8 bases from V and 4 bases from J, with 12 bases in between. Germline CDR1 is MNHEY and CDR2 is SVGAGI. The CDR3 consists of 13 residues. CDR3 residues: CASSPTRNQPQHF. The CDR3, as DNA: TGTGCCAGCTCCCCGACAAGGAATCAGCCCCAGCATTTT.

This CDR3 is CASRGGVYNSPLHF. The CDR3 nucleotides are TGTGCCAGTAGGGGCGGGGTCTATAATTCACCCCTCCACTTT. The V gene is TRBV19, the J gene TRBJ1-6; no firm D call. The V and J ends lost 6 bases and 3 bases respectively, with 9 bases between them. This CDR3 region has 14 residues. In germline, CDR1 is LNHDA, CDR2 SQIVND (reference sequence).

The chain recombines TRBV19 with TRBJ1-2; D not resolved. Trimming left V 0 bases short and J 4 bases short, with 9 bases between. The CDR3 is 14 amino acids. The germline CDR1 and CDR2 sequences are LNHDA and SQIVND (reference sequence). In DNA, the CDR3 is TGTGCCAGTAGTATAGATCCGGCCAGCTATGGCTACACCTTC. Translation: CASSIDPASYGYTF.

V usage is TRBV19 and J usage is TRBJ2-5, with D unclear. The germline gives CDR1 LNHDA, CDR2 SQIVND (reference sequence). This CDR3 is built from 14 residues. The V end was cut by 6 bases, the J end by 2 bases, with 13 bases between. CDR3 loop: CASSRVRGQETQYF. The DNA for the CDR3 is TGTGCCAGTAGCCGGGTCCGCGGTCAAGAGACCCAGTACTTC.

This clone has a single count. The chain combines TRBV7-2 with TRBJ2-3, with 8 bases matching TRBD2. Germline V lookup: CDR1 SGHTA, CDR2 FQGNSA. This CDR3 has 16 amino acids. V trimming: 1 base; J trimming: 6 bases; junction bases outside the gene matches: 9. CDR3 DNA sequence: TGTGCCAGCAGCTTAGTCGGGGCGGGGGGCCCTGATACGCAGTATTTT. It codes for CASSLVGAGGPDTQYF.

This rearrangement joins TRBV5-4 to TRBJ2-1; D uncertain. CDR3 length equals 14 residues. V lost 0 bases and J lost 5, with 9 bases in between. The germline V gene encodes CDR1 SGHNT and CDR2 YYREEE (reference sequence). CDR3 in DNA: TGTGCCAGCAGCTTGGGGACGGAACACAATGAGCAGTTCTTC. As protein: CASSLGTEHNEQFF.

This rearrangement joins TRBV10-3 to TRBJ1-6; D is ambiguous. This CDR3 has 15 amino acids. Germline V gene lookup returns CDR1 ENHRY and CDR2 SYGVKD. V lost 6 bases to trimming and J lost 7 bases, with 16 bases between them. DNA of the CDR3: TGTGCCATCAGAGACTCCCAGGCGGGGAATTCACCCCTCCACTTT. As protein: CAIRDSQAGNSPLHF.

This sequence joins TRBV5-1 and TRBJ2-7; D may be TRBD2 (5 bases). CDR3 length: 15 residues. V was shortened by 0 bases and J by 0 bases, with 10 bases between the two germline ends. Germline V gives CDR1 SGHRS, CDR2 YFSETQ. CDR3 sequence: CASSLDRRSSYEQYF. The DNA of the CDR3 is TGCGCCAGCAGCTTGGATCGGAGGAGCTCCTACGAGCAGTACTTC. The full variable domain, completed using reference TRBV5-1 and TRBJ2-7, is KAGVTQTPRYLIKTRGQQVTLSCSPISGHRSVSWYQQTPGQGLQFLFEYFSETQRNKGNFPGRFSGRQFSNSRSEMNVSTLELGDSALYLCASSLDRRSSYEQYFGPGTRLTVT.

The CDR3 spells CASSLEGDSHYGYTF. The CDR3 region has the DNA TGCGCCAGCAGCTTGGAAGGGGACAGTCACTATGGCTACACCTTC. The genes are TRBV5-1 and TRBJ1-2, with 7 bases fitting TRBD1. In germline, CDR1 is SGHRS, CDR2 YFSETQ. V lost 0 bases to trimming and J lost 3 bases; unmatched junction nucleotides: 5. This CDR3 region has 15 residues.

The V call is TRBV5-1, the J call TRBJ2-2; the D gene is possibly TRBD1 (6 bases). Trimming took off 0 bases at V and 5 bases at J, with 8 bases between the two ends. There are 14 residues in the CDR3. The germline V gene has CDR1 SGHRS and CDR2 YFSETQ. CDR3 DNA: TGCGCCAGCAGCTTGGACAGGGAAACCGGGGAGCTGTTTTTT. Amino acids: CASSLDRETGELFF.

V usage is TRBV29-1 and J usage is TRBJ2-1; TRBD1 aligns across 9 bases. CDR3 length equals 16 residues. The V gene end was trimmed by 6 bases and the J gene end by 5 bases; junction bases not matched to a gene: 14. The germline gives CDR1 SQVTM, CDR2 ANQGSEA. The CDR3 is CSVRPLGTGLNNEQFF. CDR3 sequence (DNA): TGCAGCGTCAGGCCCCTGGGGACAGGGCTAAACAATGAGCAGTTCTTC.

CDR3 DNA: TGTGCTAGTGGTTTGGGCCGACAGTATCAGCCCCAGCATTTT. This translates into CASGLGRQYQPQHF. This chain uses TRBV12-5 with TRBJ1-5, with a possible D match to TRBD1 (5 bases). There are 14 residues in the CDR3. Germline V lookup: CDR1 LGHNT, CDR2 FRNRAP. Trimming stripped 1 base from V and 5 bases from J, with 9 bases between.

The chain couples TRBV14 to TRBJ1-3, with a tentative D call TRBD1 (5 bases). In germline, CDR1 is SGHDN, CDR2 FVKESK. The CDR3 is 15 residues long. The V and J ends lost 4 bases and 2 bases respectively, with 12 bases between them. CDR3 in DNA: TGTGCCAGCAGCCCGCCAGGGACCCCTGGAAACACCATATATTTT. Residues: CASSPPGTPGNTIYF.

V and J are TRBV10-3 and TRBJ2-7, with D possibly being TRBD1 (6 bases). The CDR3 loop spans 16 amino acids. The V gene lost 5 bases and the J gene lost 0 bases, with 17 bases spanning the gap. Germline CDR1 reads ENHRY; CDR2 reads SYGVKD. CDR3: CAISPGHHSSSYEQYF. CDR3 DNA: TGTGCCATCAGTCCGGGACACCACTCGAGCTCCTACGAGCAGTACTTC.

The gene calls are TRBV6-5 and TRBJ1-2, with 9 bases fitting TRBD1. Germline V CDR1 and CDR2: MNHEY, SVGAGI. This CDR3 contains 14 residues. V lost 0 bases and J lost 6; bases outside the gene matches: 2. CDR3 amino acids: CASSYSGQGDGYTF. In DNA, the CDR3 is TGTGCCAGCAGTTACTCGGGACAGGGTGATGGCTACACCTTC.

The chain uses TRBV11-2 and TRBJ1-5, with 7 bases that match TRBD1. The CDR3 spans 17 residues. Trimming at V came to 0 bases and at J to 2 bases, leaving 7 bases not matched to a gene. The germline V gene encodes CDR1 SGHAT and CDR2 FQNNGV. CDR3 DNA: TGTGCCAGCAGCTTAGATCAGGGGGTGGGAGGCAATCAGCCCCAGCATTTT. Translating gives CASSLDQGVGGNQPQHF.

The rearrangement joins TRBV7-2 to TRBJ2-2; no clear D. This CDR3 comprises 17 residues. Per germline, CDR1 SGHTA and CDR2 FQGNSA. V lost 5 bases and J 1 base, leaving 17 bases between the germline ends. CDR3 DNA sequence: TGTGCCAGCAGCGCTGGGTGGGCGTTACTGAACACCGGGGAGCTGTTTTTT. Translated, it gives CASSAGWALLNTGELFF.

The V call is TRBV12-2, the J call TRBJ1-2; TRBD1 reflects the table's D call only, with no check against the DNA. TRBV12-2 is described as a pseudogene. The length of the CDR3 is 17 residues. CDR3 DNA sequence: TGTGCAAGTCGCTTCTTCAGAGGGGACAAGCCTATAAGGGGCTACACCTTC. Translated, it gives CASRFFRGDKPIRGYTF.